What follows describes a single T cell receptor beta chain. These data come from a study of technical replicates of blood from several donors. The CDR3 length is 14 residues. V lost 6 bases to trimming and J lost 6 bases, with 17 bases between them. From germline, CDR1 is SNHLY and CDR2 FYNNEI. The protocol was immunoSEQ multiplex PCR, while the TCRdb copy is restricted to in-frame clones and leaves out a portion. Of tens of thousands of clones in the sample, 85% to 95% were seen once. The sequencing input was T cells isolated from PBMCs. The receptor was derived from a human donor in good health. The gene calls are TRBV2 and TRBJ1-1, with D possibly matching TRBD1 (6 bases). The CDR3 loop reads CASSPRGGEAEAFF. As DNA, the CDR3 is TGTGCCAGCAGCCCCAGGGGTGGAGAGGCTGAAGCTTTCTTT.